One T cell receptor (beta chain) is described in this entry. Its antigen remains unidentified. Memory CD4+ cells were defined as CD4+CD45RO+CD25-. Findings and limits, study-wide: Tumor memory CD4+ T cell TCR gene usage clustered with blood and lymph node memory CD4+ cells and lymph node naive CD4+ cells. Tumor-infiltrating Treg TCR alpha and beta sequences overlapped most with tumor naive CD4+ T cells, then blood naive.

After constant-region reverse-primer amplification, full-length variable regions underwent semi-nested PCR with Nested Universal Primer A. From the 5' RACE reads, TCRdb called clonotypes with MiXCR, one entry per CDR3 protein. The sample holds about 57,000 distinct CDR3 sequences, 28% seen once. This CDR3 is built from 15 residues. Germline CDR1 is SGHTA and CDR2 is FQGTGA. V lost 1 base and J lost 3; bases outside the gene matches: 4. Material: tumor-infiltrating memory CD4+ T cells sorted from the breast tumor. The subset is: memory CD4+ T cells, CD4+CD45RO+CD25-. This chain joins TRBV7-3 and TRBJ2-3, with 7 positions matching TRBD2. The origin of this receptor is a female donor with breast cancer. The CDR3 nucleotides are TGTGCCAGCAGCTTAATCCCCGGGAGGACAGATACGCAGTATTTT. Amino acid sequence: CASSLIPGRTDTQYF. The full variable domain, its missing parts supplied by reference TRBV7-3 and TRBJ2-3, is GAGVSQTPSNKVTEKGKYVELRCDPISGHTALYWYRQSLGQGPEFLIYFQGTGAADDSGLPNDRFFAVRPEGSVSTLKIQRTERGDSAVYLCASSLIPGRTDTQYFGPGTRLTVL.